Listed below are T cell receptor beta chains from one sample, sequenced in a study of lymphopenia after photon versus proton radiotherapy. Here immunoSEQ multiplex PCR was the method, and the copy in TCRdb shows in-frame clones only, minus some. The data show tens of thousands of clones, with 85% seen just once and under 3.5% held by the top ten. The sample in question was peripheral blood, obtained from a patient treated with photon-based radiotherapy. The receptors come from a man aged 45 to 65 with gastric cancer. Each CDR3 is given with its conserved first and last residue. D genes are given only for firm matches. Clone size, where shown, is once, few, many, or a class for clones that have expanded.

- | TRBJ2-6 | TRBV28 | - | CASREQGSGANVLTF | TGTGCCAGCAGGGAACAGGGTTCCGGGGCCAACGTCCTGACTTTC
- | TRBJ1-2 | TRBV30 | - | CAWSVRGVRGNYGYTF | TGTGCCTGGAGTGTAAGGGGGGTTAGGGGGAACTATGGCTACACCTTC
once | TRBJ2-7 | TRBV18 | - | CASSPKQIPSYEQYF | TGTGCCAGCTCACCCAAACAAATACCCTCCTACGAGCAGTACTTC
- | TRBJ1-5 | TRBV5-8 | TRBD1 | CASSLATGDRGYSNQPQHF | TGTGCCAGCAGCTTGGCCACCGGGGACAGGGGGTATAGCAATCAGCCCCAGCATTTT
- | TRBJ1-3 | TRBV6-5 | - | CASSYSGSGNTIYF | TGTGCCAGCAGTTACTCGGGCTCTGGAAACACCATATATTTT
- | TRBJ1-5 | TRBV5-5 | - | CASSLGPIQNQPQHF | TGTGCCAGCAGCTTAGGTCCTATACAGAATCAGCCCCAGCATTTT
- | TRBJ2-6 | TRBV7-2 | TRBD2 | CASSLWASGKYSGANVLTF | TGTGCCAGCAGCTTATGGGCTAGCGGGAAGTACTCTGGGGCCAACGTCCTGACTTTC
once | TRBJ2-4 | TRBV18 | - | CASSQNEGGYIQYF | TGTGCCAGCTCACAAAACGAAGGGGGTTACATTCAGTACTTC
- | TRBJ1-1 | TRBV6-1 | TRBD1 | CASSASGTGDTEAFF | TGTGCCAGCAGTGCCAGCGGGACAGGGGACACTGAAGCTTTCTTT
once | TRBJ2-5 | TRBV6-1 | - | CASSEEARSKTQYF | TGTGCCAGCAGTGAAGAGGCCAGGTCCAAGACCCAGTACTTC
- | TRBJ2-3 | TRBV27 | TRBD2 | CATLREGTRGGDTQYF | TGTGCCACCCTGCGTGAGGGGACTAGAGGGGGAGATACGCAGTATTTT
few | TRBJ2-3 | TRBV18 | - | CASSPIGTDTQYF | TGTGCCAGCTCACCGATCGGCACAGATACGCAGTATTTT
- | TRBJ2-5 | TRBV5-5 | TRBD2 | CASSLFRTSGDQETQYF | TGTGCCAGCAGCTTGTTTCGGACTAGCGGGGATCAAGAGACCCAGTACTTC
- | TRBJ1-5 | TRBV6-1 | - | CASSEQGNQPQHF | TGTGCCAGCAGTGAACAGGGCAATCAGCCCCAGCATTTT
- | TRBJ1-1 | TRBV7-2 | - | CASSPNIGRANTEAFF | TGTGCCAGCAGCCCCAACATTGGCAGGGCGAACACTGAAGCTTTCTTT
- | TRBJ1-1 | TRBV29-1 | - | CSVEGRLNTEAFF | TGCAGCGTGGAGGGACGGCTGAACACTGAAGCTTTCTTT
- | TRBJ2-2 | TRBV7-2 | - | CASSLLINTGELFF | TGTGCCAGCAGCTTATTGATTAACACCGGGGAGCTGTTTTTT
- | TRBJ2-7 | TRBV30 | - | CAWSKYREQYF | TGTGCCTGGAGTAAATACAGAGAGCAGTACTTC
- | TRBJ2-2 | TRBV19 | - | CASTETGNTGELFF | TGTGCCAGTACGGAGACAGGAAACACCGGGGAGCTGTTTTTT
- | TRBJ2-7 | TRBV11-2 | TRBD1 | CASSLDSSGQASYEQYF | TGTGCCAGCAGCTTAGATTCGAGCGGACAGGCGTCCTACGAGCAGTACTTC
- | TRBJ1-1 | TRBV9 | TRBD1 | CASSTRDRLNTEAFF | TGTGCCAGCAGCACCCGGGACAGATTGAACACTGAAGCTTTCTTT
few | TRBJ1-2 | TRBV19 | - | CASSWSVYGYTF | TGTGCCAGTAGTTGGAGCGTCTATGGCTACACCTTC
- | TRBJ1-3 | TRBV30 | TRBD1 | CAWSGTGYFNGNTIYF | TGTGCCTGGAGTGGGACAGGGTACTTTAATGGAAACACCATATATTTT
- | TRBJ1-1 | TRBV5-1 | - | CASSFGQGTGGGSEAFF | TGCGCCAGCAGCTTTGGGCAGGGGACTGGCGGAGGCTCTGAAGCTTTCTTT
- | TRBJ1-5 | TRBV19 | - | CASSIGGSAEDQPQHF | TGTGCCAGTAGTATCGGGGGGTCGGCGGAGGATCAGCCCCAGCATTTT
- | TRBJ2-3 | TRBV4-1 | - | CASSPTRQARGYF | TGCGCCAGCAGCCCCACACGACAGGCAAGGGGTTATTTT
few | TRBJ1-5 | TRBV2 | TRBD1 | CASTWDRRNQPQHF | TGTGCCAGCACTTGGGACAGGCGGAATCAGCCCCAGCATTTT
few | TRBJ1-2 | TRBV19 | TRBD1 | CASSPTGQGNYGYTF | TGTGCCAGTAGCCCTACAGGACAGGGGAACTATGGCTACACCTTC
- | TRBJ1-3 | TRBV6-1 | - | CASGQDPFSGNTIYF | TGTGCCAGCGGTCAGGATCCCTTTTCTGGAAACACCATATATTTT
- | TRBJ2-3 | TRBV2 | - | CASTPGTDTQYF | TGTGCCAGCACACCAGGCACAGATACGCAGTATTTT
- | TRBJ2-2 | TRBV9 | TRBD1 | CASSEQGDTGELFF | TGTGCCAGCAGCGAACAGGGGGACACCGGGGAGCTGTTTTTT
once | TRBJ2-1 | TRBV4-1 | TRBD2 | CASSRRLADSSYNEQFF | TGCGCCAGCAGCCGCCGACTAGCGGACAGCTCCTACAATGAGCAGTTCTTC
- | TRBJ2-5 | TRBV5-1 | - | CASSSSQGPGAQYF | TGCGCCAGCAGCAGTTCACAAGGGCCCGGGGCCCAGTACTTC
- | TRBJ2-7 | TRBV2 | - | CASSGDGTYEQYF | TGTGCCAGCAGCGGGGACGGAACCTACGAGCAGTACTTC
- | TRBJ1-1 | TRBV2 | - | CASSENFGRTEAFF | TGTGCCAGCAGTGAGAACTTCGGGAGGACTGAAGCTTTCTTT
- | TRBJ1-5 | TRBV19 | TRBD1 | CASSMGQGIQNQPQHF | TGTGCCAGTAGTATGGGACAGGGGATACAGAATCAGCCCCAGCATTTT
- | TRBJ2-5 | TRBV7-9 | - | CASSLVEAGETQYF | TGTGCCAGCAGCTTGGTAGAAGCAGGGGAGACCCAGTACTTC
few | TRBJ2-2 | TRBV25-1 | - | CASSYGGELFF | TGTGCCAGCAGTTACGGCGGGGAGCTGTTTTTT
- | TRBJ1-5 | TRBV29-1 | TRBD1 | CSARTGGGGNQPQHF | TGCAGCGCCAGGACAGGGGGCGGTGGCAATCAGCCCCAGCATTTT
few | TRBJ2-7 | TRBV18 | - | CASSPPGTGGEQYF | TGTGCCAGCTCACCACCGGGAACTGGGGGCGAGCAGTACTTC
- | TRBJ2-3 | TRBV6-1 | - | CASSERTHTDTQYF | TGTGCCAGCAGTGAAAGGACACACACAGATACGCAGTATTTT
- | TRBJ1-1 | TRBV2 | - | CASSSGMNTEAFF | TGTGCCAGCAGTTCCGGCATGAACACTGAAGCTTTCTTT